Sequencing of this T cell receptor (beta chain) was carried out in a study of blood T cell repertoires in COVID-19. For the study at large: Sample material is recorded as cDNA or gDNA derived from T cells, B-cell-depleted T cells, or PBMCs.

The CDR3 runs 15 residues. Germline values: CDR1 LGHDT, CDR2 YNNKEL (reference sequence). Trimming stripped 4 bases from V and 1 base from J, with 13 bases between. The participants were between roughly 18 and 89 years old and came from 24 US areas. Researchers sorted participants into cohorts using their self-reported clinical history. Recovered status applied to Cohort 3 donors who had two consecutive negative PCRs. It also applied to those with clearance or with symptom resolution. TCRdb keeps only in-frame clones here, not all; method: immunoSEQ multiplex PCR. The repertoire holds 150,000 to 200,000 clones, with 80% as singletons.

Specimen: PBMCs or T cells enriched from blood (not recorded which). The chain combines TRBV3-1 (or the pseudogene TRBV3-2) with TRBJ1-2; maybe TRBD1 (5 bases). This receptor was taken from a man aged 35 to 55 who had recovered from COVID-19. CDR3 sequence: CASSPSWGRNYGYTF. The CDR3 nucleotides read TGTGCCAGCAGCCCCTCTTGGGGCCGTAACTATGGCTACACCTTC.